These 5 T cell receptor beta chains were all obtained from the same sample, sequenced in a study of T cells in Graves' hyperthyroidism and ophthalmopathy. What was amplified from RNA transcripts were TCR beta CDR3 regions. First-round RT-PCR targeting the TCR CDR3 was performed with the HTBI primer set. TCRdb reanalysed the multiplex PCR reads using MiXCR and keeps one entry per CDR3 protein. The sample consists of some 24,000 distinct CDR3 sequences, around 50% of them appearing once. Material for sequencing was blood. The source of these receptors is a woman aged 35 to 49 with Graves' hyperthyroidism that later progressed to Graves' ophthalmopathy.

The V gene is TRBV2, the J gene TRBJ2-1; 7 nucleotides agree with TRBD1. V was pared by 6 bases and J by 6 bases, with 8 bases of the junction left unmatched. CDR1 and CDR2 (germline): SNHLY, FYNNEI. The CDR3 is 14 amino acids. The CDR3 protein is CASRPGGAPNEQFF. CDR3 sequence (DNA): TGTGCCAGCAGGCCAGGGGGAGCCCCCAATGAGCAGTTCTTC.

Ten or more counts support this clonotype. The genes are TRBV13 and TRBJ2-7, with 8 bases identical to TRBD2. Germline V lookup: CDR1 PRHDT, CDR2 FYEKMQ (reference sequence). With V trimmed by 5 bases and J by 7 bases, 7 bases remained unmatched. The CDR3 is made up of 13 amino acids. The CDR3 nucleotides are TGTGCCAGCAGCCTAGACCAGCGGGGGGAGCAGTACTTC. It translates to CASSLDQRGEQYF.

Comment on this clonotype: As the CDR3 is not closed by the conserved phenylalanine or tryptophan, this likely results from a read error. The DNA is left out, because the CDR3 cannot be placed on it with certainty; the CDR3 is given as TCRdb lists it. The chain links TRBV15 to TRBJ2-1; TRBD1 was called by the table and not checked on the DNA. The length of the CDR3 is 19 amino acids, counting both ends. CDR1 LNHNV and CDR2 YYDKDF come from the germline V gene (reference sequence). The CDR3 loop is CATSRDWYRDLSSYNEQTL.

This clonotype was seen a handful of times. The chain recombines TRBV29-1 with TRBJ2-1; the D gene is possibly TRBD2 (6 bases). The CDR3 loop spans 11 amino acids. The V and J ends lost 8 bases and 7 bases respectively, with 12 bases between them. From germline, CDR1 is SQVTM and CDR2 ANQGSEA. The CDR3 DNA is TGCAGCACTCGCGGGGTAAATGAGCAGTTCTTC. Residues: CSTRGVNEQFF.

As for this clonotype: One junction end does not reproduce the germline sequence, and a read error may be involved. This chain joins TRBV2 and TRBJ1-2, with 7 bases that match TRBD1. The CDR3 length is 11 residues. CDR1 and CDR2 (germline): SNHLY, FYNNEI. The CDR3 DNA follows: TGTGCCAGCAGTCTTGGGACCCAGGGGGGATTC. Its translation is CASSLGTQGGF.